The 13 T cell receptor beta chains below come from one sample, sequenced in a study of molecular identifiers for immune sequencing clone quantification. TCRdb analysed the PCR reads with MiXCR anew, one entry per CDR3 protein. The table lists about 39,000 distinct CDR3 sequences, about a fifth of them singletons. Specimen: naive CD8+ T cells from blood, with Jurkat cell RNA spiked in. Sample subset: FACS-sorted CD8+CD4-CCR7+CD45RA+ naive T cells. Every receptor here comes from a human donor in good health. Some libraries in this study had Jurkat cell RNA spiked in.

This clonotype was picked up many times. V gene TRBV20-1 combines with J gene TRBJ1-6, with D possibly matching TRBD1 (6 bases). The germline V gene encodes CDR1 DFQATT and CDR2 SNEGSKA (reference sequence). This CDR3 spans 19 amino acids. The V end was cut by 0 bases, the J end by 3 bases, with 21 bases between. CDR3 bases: TGCAGTGCTAGAGATATGGGGTTATTGGGGGCAGTCTATAATTCACCCCTCCACTTT. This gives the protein CSARDMGLLGAVYNSPLHF.

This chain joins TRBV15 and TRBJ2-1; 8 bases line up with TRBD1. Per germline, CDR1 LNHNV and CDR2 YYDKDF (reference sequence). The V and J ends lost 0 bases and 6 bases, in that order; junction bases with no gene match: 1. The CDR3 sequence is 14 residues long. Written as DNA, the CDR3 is TGTGCCACCAGCAGAGATCAGGGGGCCAATGAGCAGTTCTTC. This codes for CATSRDQGANEQFF.

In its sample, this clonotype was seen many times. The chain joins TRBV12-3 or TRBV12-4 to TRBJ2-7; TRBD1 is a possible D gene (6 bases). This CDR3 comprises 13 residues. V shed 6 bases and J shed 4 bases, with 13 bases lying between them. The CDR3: CASSSGTSYEQYF. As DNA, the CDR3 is TGTGCCAGCAGCTCCGGGACAAGTTACGAGCAGTACTTC.

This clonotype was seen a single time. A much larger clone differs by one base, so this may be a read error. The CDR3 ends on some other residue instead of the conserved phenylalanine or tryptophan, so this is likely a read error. CDR3 residues: CSAGAAVGTDTQYV. The CDR3 bases are TGCAGTGCAGGGGCAGCGGTAGGCACAGATACGCAGTATGTT. This rearrangement joins TRBV20-1 to TRBJ2-3, with D perhaps TRBD1 or TRBD2 (5 bases each). Between the trimmed V and J ends, which lost 6 bases and 1 base, there was a span of 14 bases. Germline V lookup: CDR1 DFQATT, CDR2 SNEGSKA (reference sequence). The CDR3 loop spans 14 amino acids.

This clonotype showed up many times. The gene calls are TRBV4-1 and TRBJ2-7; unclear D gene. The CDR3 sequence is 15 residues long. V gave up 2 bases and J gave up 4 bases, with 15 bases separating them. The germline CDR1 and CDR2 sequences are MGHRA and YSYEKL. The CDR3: CASSQSTQPRYEQYF. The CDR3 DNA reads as TGCGCCAGCAGCCAATCCACACAGCCCCGTTACGAGCAGTACTTC.

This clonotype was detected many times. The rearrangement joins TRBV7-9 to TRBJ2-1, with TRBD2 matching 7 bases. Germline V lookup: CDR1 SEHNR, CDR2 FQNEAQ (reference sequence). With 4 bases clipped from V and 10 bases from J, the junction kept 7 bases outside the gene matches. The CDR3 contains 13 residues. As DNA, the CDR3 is TGTGCCAGCAGCTCAGGACTAGAGAAGGAGCAGTTCTTC. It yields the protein CASSSGLEKEQFF.

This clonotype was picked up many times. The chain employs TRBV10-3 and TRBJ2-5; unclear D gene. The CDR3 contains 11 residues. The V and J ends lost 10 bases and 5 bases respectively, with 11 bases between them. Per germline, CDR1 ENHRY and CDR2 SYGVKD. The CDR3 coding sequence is TGTGCCACCATTAGCCGGGAGACCCAGTACTTC. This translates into CATISRETQYF.

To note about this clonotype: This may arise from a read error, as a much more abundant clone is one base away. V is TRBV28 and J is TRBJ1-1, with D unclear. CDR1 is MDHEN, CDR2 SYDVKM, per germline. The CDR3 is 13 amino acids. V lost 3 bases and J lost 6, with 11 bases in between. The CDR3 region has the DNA TGTGCCAGCAGTTTGCGGAGGGCCTCTGAAGCTTTCTTT. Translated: CASSLRRASEAFF.

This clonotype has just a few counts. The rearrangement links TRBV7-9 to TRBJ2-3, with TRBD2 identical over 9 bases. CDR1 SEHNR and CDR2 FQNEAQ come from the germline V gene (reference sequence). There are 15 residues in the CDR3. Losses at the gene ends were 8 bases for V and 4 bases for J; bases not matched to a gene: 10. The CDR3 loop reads CASGTISGSADTQYF. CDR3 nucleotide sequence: TGTGCCAGCGGAACAATTAGCGGGAGCGCAGATACGCAGTATTTT.

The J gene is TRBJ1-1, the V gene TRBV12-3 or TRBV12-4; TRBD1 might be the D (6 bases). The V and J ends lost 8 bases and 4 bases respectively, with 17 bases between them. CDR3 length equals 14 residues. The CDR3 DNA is TGTGCCAGCTCCGCCGGGGGCCTTGCCACTGAAGCTTTCTTT. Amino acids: CASSAGGLATEAFF.

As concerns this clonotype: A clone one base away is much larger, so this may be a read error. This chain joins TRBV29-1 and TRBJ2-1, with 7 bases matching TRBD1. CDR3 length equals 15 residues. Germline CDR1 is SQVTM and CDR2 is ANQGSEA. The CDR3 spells CSVGTGRRSYDEQFF. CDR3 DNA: TGCAGCGTTGGGACAGGACGGAGGTCCTACGATGAGCAGTTCTTC.

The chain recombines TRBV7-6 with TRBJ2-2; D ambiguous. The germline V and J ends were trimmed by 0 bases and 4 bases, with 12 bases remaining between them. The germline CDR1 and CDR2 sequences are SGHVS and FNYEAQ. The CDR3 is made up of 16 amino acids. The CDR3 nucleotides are TGTGCCAGCAGCTTAGCCCACACGCCGAGCACCGGGGAGCTGTTTTTT. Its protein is CASSLAHTPSTGELFF.

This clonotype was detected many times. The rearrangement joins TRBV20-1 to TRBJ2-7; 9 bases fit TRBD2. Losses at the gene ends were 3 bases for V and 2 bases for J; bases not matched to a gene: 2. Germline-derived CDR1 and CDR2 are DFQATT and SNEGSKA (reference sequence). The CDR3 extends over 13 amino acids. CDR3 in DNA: TGCAGTGCTAGTCTAGCGGGGACCTACGAGCAGTACTTC. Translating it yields CSASLAGTYEQYF.